A selection of T cell receptor beta chains follows, all from one sample in a study of cytomegalovirus exposure and HLA in healthy donors. TCRdb's copy holds only in-frame clones and misses some; the assay was immunoSEQ multiplex PCR. The table includes some 56,000 clones, 80% detected once. Sequencing input: PBMCs. The receptors were gathered from a woman aged 35 to 49 in good health and CMV-seronegative. Both conserved end residues are part of each CDR3. D genes are given only for firm matches. Some rows mark clone size as missing; the rest say once, few, many or name a class of expanded clone.

j_call: TRBJ2-7
d_call: -
v_call: TRBV28
clone_size: few
cdr3_nt: TGTGCCAGCAGTTTTAAGAGAGGGGGTTCTGCCTACGAGCAGTACTTC
cdr3_aa: CASSFKRGGSAYEQYF

j_call: TRBJ2-1
d_call: TRBD2
v_call: TRBV4-2
clone_size: few
cdr3_nt: TGTGCCAGCAGCGAAAGGTCCGGGACTAGCGGTTTACCCTACAATGAGCAGTTCTTC
cdr3_aa: CASSERSGTSGLPYNEQFF

j_call: TRBJ1-2
d_call: -
v_call: TRBV6-5
clone_size: once
cdr3_nt: TGTGCCAGCAGTTACAGGCAGGGCGCCGGCTATGGCTACACCTTC
cdr3_aa: CASSYRQGAGYGYTF

j_call: TRBJ2-7
d_call: TRBD2
v_call: TRBV9
clone_size: -
cdr3_nt: TGTGCCAGCAGCGTAGGGCTAGCGGGAAATTCCTACGAGCAGTACTTC
cdr3_aa: CASSVGLAGNSYEQYF

j_call: TRBJ1-1
d_call: -
v_call: TRBV27
clone_size: -
cdr3_nt: TGTGCCAGCAGTTTATCTTCTTTAAGGAGGGGTCGTAAAGAAGCTTTCTTT
cdr3_aa: CASSLSSLRRGRKEAFF

j_call: TRBJ1-1
d_call: -
v_call: TRBV19
clone_size: -
cdr3_nt: TGTGCCAGTAGGTATCAGGGTCTACGGGACACTGAAGCTTTCTTT
cdr3_aa: CASRYQGLRDTEAFF

j_call: TRBJ2-4
d_call: TRBD1
v_call: TRBV7-2
clone_size: -
cdr3_nt: TGTGCCAGCAGCTTGACGGGACAGGGGTCAAACATTCAGTACTTC
cdr3_aa: CASSLTGQGSNIQYF

j_call: TRBJ1-3
d_call: -
v_call: TRBV19
clone_size: once
cdr3_nt: TGTGCCAGTAGTATAGAAGGAGGAGGTCAGGAAAACACCATATATTTT
cdr3_aa: CASSIEGGGQENTIYF

j_call: TRBJ2-2
d_call: -
v_call: TRBV21-1
clone_size: -
cdr3_nt: TGTGCCAGCAGCAAAAGGGAGGGAGGCCACGGCGCCGGGGAGCTGTTTTTT
cdr3_aa: CASSKREGGHGAGELFF

j_call: TRBJ2-1
d_call: TRBD1
v_call: TRBV6-6
clone_size: -
cdr3_nt: TGTGCCAGCAGTTACTCTGGGACAGACAATGAGCAGTTCTTC
cdr3_aa: CASSYSGTDNEQFF

j_call: TRBJ2-2
d_call: -
v_call: TRBV11-3
clone_size: -
cdr3_nt: TGTGCCAGCAGCACGGGGCAGGGACTGGGCGGGGAGCTGTTTTTT
cdr3_aa: CASSTGQGLGGELFF

j_call: TRBJ1-2
d_call: -
v_call: TRBV5-1
clone_size: few
cdr3_nt: TGCGCCAGCAGGGGGGCAAACTATGGCTACACCTTC
cdr3_aa: CASRGANYGYTF

j_call: TRBJ1-2
d_call: TRBD1
v_call: TRBV6-4
clone_size: -
cdr3_nt: TGTGCCAGCAGTGACTCGGGACAGGGGTCTGATGGCTACACCTTC
cdr3_aa: CASSDSGQGSDGYTF

j_call: TRBJ2-1
d_call: TRBD2
v_call: TRBV7-8
clone_size: few
cdr3_nt: TGTGCCAGCAGCTTAGCGCTAAGCGGGACCACCAATTACTCCTACAATGAGCAGTTCTTC
cdr3_aa: CASSLALSGTTNYSYNEQFF

j_call: TRBJ2-1
d_call: TRBD2
v_call: TRBV5-1
clone_size: -
cdr3_nt: TGCGCCAGCAGCTCCACAGGGGATCTAGCGGGGTACAATGAGCAGTTCTTC
cdr3_aa: CASSSTGDLAGYNEQFF

j_call: TRBJ2-6
d_call: TRBD2
v_call: TRBV30
clone_size: -
cdr3_nt: TGTGCCTGGACGACCGGACTAGCGGTAATTTCTGGGGCCAACGTCCTGACTTTC
cdr3_aa: CAWTTGLAVISGANVLTF

j_call: TRBJ2-3
d_call: TRBD1
v_call: TRBV18
clone_size: -
cdr3_nt: TGTGCCAGCTCTCCGCCGGGACAGGGAGGAGATACGCAGTATTTT
cdr3_aa: CASSPPGQGGDTQYF

j_call: TRBJ2-7
d_call: TRBD2
v_call: TRBV5-1
clone_size: -
cdr3_nt: TGCGCCAGCATGATAGCTAGCGGGAGAAACGAGCAGTACTTC
cdr3_aa: CASMIASGRNEQYF

j_call: TRBJ2-5
d_call: -
v_call: TRBV5-1
clone_size: -
cdr3_nt: TGCGCCAGCAGTGAGGGGACACTTCAAGAGACCCAGTACTTC
cdr3_aa: CASSEGTLQETQYF

j_call: TRBJ2-5
d_call: TRBD2
v_call: TRBV2
clone_size: -
cdr3_nt: TGTGCCAGCAGCCAGACTAGCGGGAGGGCCTGGGAGACCCAGTACTTC
cdr3_aa: CASSQTSGRAWETQYF

j_call: TRBJ1-4
d_call: -
v_call: TRBV19
clone_size: few
cdr3_nt: TGTGCCAGTAGTATCGCTCGGTGGGAAAAACTGTTTTTT
cdr3_aa: CASSIARWEKLFF

j_call: TRBJ1-5
d_call: -
v_call: TRBV21-1
clone_size: once
cdr3_nt: TGTGCCAGCAGCAAATCTGAACAGGGGGACAGCAATCAGCCCCAGCATTTT
cdr3_aa: CASSKSEQGDSNQPQHF

j_call: TRBJ2-1
d_call: TRBD2
v_call: TRBV2
clone_size: -
cdr3_nt: TGTGCCAGCAGTTCTTTTACTAGCGGGAGTTCGCCTGAGCAGTTCTTC
cdr3_aa: CASSSFTSGSSPEQFF

j_call: TRBJ2-3
d_call: TRBD2
v_call: TRBV27
clone_size: -
cdr3_nt: TGTGCCAGCAGCAGGACTAGCGGGATGGGTGGCGCAGATACGCAGTATTTT
cdr3_aa: CASSRTSGMGGADTQYF

j_call: TRBJ2-1
d_call: TRBD2
v_call: TRBV11-3
clone_size: -
cdr3_nt: TGTGCCAGCAGCTCTGTAGCGGGAGGGTTTAAAAATGAGCAGTTCTTC
cdr3_aa: CASSSVAGGFKNEQFF

j_call: TRBJ2-1
d_call: TRBD2
v_call: TRBV25-1
clone_size: -
cdr3_nt: TGTGCCAGCAGTCACACTGGACTAGCGGGAGATCAGTTCTTC
cdr3_aa: CASSHTGLAGDQFF

j_call: TRBJ2-5
d_call: -
v_call: TRBV9
clone_size: -
cdr3_nt: TGTGCCAGCAGCGTAGCTACTACGGGAGTCGGCTCCCAAGAGACCCAGTACTTC
cdr3_aa: CASSVATTGVGSQETQYF

j_call: TRBJ1-2
d_call: TRBD1
v_call: TRBV15
clone_size: -
cdr3_nt: TGTGCCACCAGCCCACGGGACAGGGGTTATGGCTACACCTTC
cdr3_aa: CATSPRDRGYGYTF

j_call: TRBJ1-5
d_call: TRBD1
v_call: TRBV5-6
clone_size: few
cdr3_nt: TGTGCCAGCAGCACCCGGACAGGGGACAATCAGCCCCAGCATTTT
cdr3_aa: CASSTRTGDNQPQHF

j_call: TRBJ2-2
d_call: -
v_call: TRBV6-6
clone_size: -
cdr3_nt: TGTGCCAGCTTACCGCCAGGGGCTAACACCGGGGAGCTGTTTTTT
cdr3_aa: CASLPPGANTGELFF

j_call: TRBJ2-7
d_call: -
v_call: TRBV9
clone_size: -
cdr3_nt: TGTGCCAGCAGCGTAGATTTGGGCGGGGCAACCTACGAGCAGTACTTC
cdr3_aa: CASSVDLGGATYEQYF

j_call: TRBJ1-1
d_call: TRBD1
v_call: TRBV2
clone_size: -
cdr3_nt: TGTGCCAGGCAGGTTTCTTACAGGGGAGAAGCTTTCTTT
cdr3_aa: CARQVSYRGEAFF

j_call: TRBJ2-3
d_call: -
v_call: TRBV7-3
clone_size: -
cdr3_nt: TGTGCCAGCAGCTCGGGACTTTATGCTAGCACAGATACGCAGTATTTT
cdr3_aa: CASSSGLYASTDTQYF

j_call: TRBJ1-4
d_call: TRBD1
v_call: TRBV28
clone_size: -
cdr3_nt: TGTGCCAGCAGTGGGCGGGACAGGGGGGACGGTAGCGGGAAAAAACTGTTTTTT
cdr3_aa: CASSGRDRGDGSGKKLFF

j_call: TRBJ1-2
d_call: -
v_call: TRBV5-6
clone_size: -
cdr3_nt: TGTGCCAGCAACCTCGGCCAGGGGATCTATGGCTACACCTTC
cdr3_aa: CASNLGQGIYGYTF

j_call: TRBJ1-5
d_call: -
v_call: TRBV4-2
clone_size: -
cdr3_nt: TGTGCCAGCAGCCAAGATCCCGGGGATAGCAATCAGCCCCAGCATTTT
cdr3_aa: CASSQDPGDSNQPQHF

j_call: TRBJ2-2
d_call: -
v_call: TRBV7-9
clone_size: -
cdr3_nt: TGTGCCAGCAGTTCTCCGGCAGGGTGGACCGGGGAGCTGTTTTTT
cdr3_aa: CASSSPAGWTGELFF

j_call: TRBJ2-1
d_call: TRBD2
v_call: TRBV7-3
clone_size: -
cdr3_nt: TGTGCCAGCAGCACCCACGGACTAGCGGGGGCTAATGAGCAGTTCTTC
cdr3_aa: CASSTHGLAGANEQFF

j_call: TRBJ1-3
d_call: -
v_call: TRBV28
clone_size: -
cdr3_nt: TGTGCCAGCAGTCCCGTACACACCGGAAACACCATATATTTT
cdr3_aa: CASSPVHTGNTIYF

j_call: TRBJ1-5
d_call: TRBD1
v_call: TRBV6-1
clone_size: -
cdr3_nt: TGTGCCAGCAGTGAAGTAGGGGGCGGCAATCAGCCCCAGCATTTT
cdr3_aa: CASSEVGGGNQPQHF

j_call: TRBJ1-5
d_call: TRBD1
v_call: TRBV2
clone_size: -
cdr3_nt: TGTGCCAGCAGTATAAGGCGGGACAGGAGAGTTCAGCCCCAGCATTTT
cdr3_aa: CASSIRRDRRVQPQHF

j_call: TRBJ2-6
d_call: -
v_call: TRBV2
clone_size: -
cdr3_nt: TGTGCCAGCAAATGGGAGTCCTCTGGGGCCAACGTCCTGACTTTC
cdr3_aa: CASKWESSGANVLTF

j_call: TRBJ1-5
d_call: -
v_call: TRBV19
clone_size: -
cdr3_nt: TGTGCCAGTAGTGCATACCTCAGGACATTTAGCAATCAGCCCCAGCATTTT
cdr3_aa: CASSAYLRTFSNQPQHF

j_call: TRBJ2-7
d_call: TRBD2
v_call: TRBV6-6
clone_size: few
cdr3_nt: TGTGCCACGACTAGCGGGAGGGCCTACGAGCAGTACTTC
cdr3_aa: CATTSGRAYEQYF

j_call: TRBJ1-2
d_call: TRBD1
v_call: TRBV5-6
clone_size: -
cdr3_nt: TGTGCCAGCAGCACCCACAGGGGGCCTAACTATGGCTACACCTTC
cdr3_aa: CASSTHRGPNYGYTF